This T cell receptor beta chain came from a study of cytomegalovirus exposure and HLA in healthy donors (dated by TCRdb to 2016 to 2017). Background for the entire study: According to an earlier analysis of 450 to 650 of the donors, 200 million or so T cells yielded approximately 120 million unique TCR beta sequences and less than 300 Gb of sequence data. An early release covering over 500 HLA-typed donors comprised about 300 gigabases of sequencing data and roughly 86 million unique TCR sequences. The genetic ancestry cluster associated with self-reported Caucasian donors included approximately 85% of the 350 to 500 genotyped donors. The study aimed to test whether signatures of past pathogen exposure could be identified by cataloging public T cell receptors. The study profiled the T cell repertoires of under 700 subjects by immunosequencing and related them to cytomegalovirus serostatus. Besides the first cohort of 666 subjects, a separate validation cohort made up of 90 to 150 different subjects was used. The study combined high-throughput TCR immunosequencing, statistical association of individual TCRs with disease status, and machine learning to predict cytomegalovirus infection status. A later analysis re-analyzed previously published TCR beta repertoires from approximately 700 donors and added high-resolution HLA genotyping to study TCR occurrence patterns. The later analysis used no new phenotypic data to find candidate immune exposures, relying instead on TCR beta sequences and their occurrence across donors. An earlier analysis of approximately 580 of the donors used high-throughput TCR beta sequencing to judge whether each TCR beta V gene segment behaved as functional or pseudogenic. Donor age, sex, ethnicity and CMV serostatus were collected together with the repertoire data. A later genetic analysis took genome-wide SNP genotypes for about 55% of the roughly 670 donors and used that subset as a discovery cohort. All discovery cohort repertoires had been generated on a single sequencing platform. Class I and class II HLA loci were covered by the typing at four-digit resolution. Typing coverage differed by locus: A, B, C, DRB1 and DQB1 were typed in about 620-640 donors, DQA1 in 500 to 550, DPA1 in around 600, and DPB1 in roughly 450. Five DR-DQ haplotypes were handled as single units for association and clustering, since linkage in the cohort was strong. On average, roughly 240,000 unique TCR beta nucleotide sequences were sequenced per donor among several hundred genotyped donors of the cohort, with 15% to 20% of those sequences being non-productive. Overall study outcomes, separate from this receptor: A further reported finding was that TCR beta sequences accurately predicted the HLA-A and HLA-B alleles for most subjects in the first cohort. When HLA alleles, especially DR and DQ, strongly co-occurred, TCR associations were difficult to assign to individual alleles. According to a later analysis, parvovirus B19, influenza, CMV and Epstein-Barr virus appeared linked to several top co-occurrence clusters. A later analysis associated 16,951 TCR beta sequences with specific HLA alleles at a false discovery rate of 0.05. Because some donors lacked HLA typing at each locus, the association tests relied only on the typed subset. CMV serostatus was the only immune exposure information available for the cohort. Compared with the approximately 670-donor mean, donors in an Asian-associated ancestry cluster had fewer N-insertions in productive TCRs, according to a later genetic analysis. A few of the identified cytomegalovirus-associated TCR beta chains were confirmed in vitro to be specific for cytomegalovirus antigens. A group of highly shared sequence variants was considered likely to be a technical artifact of the sequencing pipeline. Around 16 rarely observed V segments, including chromosome 9 orphons, were excluded from the earlier analysis of almost 600 of the donors because counts were too low. Linkage disequilibrium might explain the correlated functional status among segregating V segments, but an unknown experimental factor could not be ruled out. The authors suggested that the approach could potentially be generalized to other disease states and immunological phenotypes. A later genetic analysis associated a missense DCLRE1C variant with V-gene and J-gene trimming of TCR beta chains, and an independent cohort replicated the association. Some IMGT-functional V segments, including TRBV6-2 and TRBV6-3, could not be told apart with the 87-base-pair reads, so those segments were excluded. The classifier was reported to diagnose cytomegalovirus status with high specificity and sensitivity in both the original cohort and the validation cohort. Roughly uniform sequencing depth across donors was assumed in presence/absence analyses, although this assumption may not hold. The study listed 150 to 200 TCR beta chains as associated with cytomegalovirus. Only TCR beta chains were sequenced in this cohort, and the absence of alpha or paired-chain data limited detectable features. In an earlier analysis of around 600 of the donors, most TCR beta V segments were observed in productive rearrangements about 87% or about 30% of the time, broadly matching IMGT annotations. While some public TCRs were present in many individuals, most TCR sequences turned up only very rarely across donors. According to a later analysis, TCR association rates differed among HLA loci, with DRB1 alleles showing the most associated TCRs and HLA-C alleles showing the fewest. In a later analysis, HLA-associated TCR beta chains showed more clonal expansion and lower generation probabilities than non-associated chains that were equally common. A later analysis found that most CMV-associated TCR beta chains appeared HLA-restricted, with HLA associations seemingly driven largely by CMV exposure.

Cut back by 4 bases and 1 base, the V and J ends lie 8 bases apart. The germline V gene specifies SGHDT as CDR1 and YYEEEE as CDR2. The CDR3 covers 13 residues, taking in both the cysteine and the phenylalanine. Here the CDR3 DNA is all that survives: 39 bases in frame from base 1. On this clone itself: No cognate antigen has been identified for it. No quality values exist for individual bases; no much larger clone is one base distant.

The cohort was made up of approximately 670 healthy bone marrow donors. At the time of sampling, all cohort members were nominally healthy, though unrecorded immune exposures were likely present. The donor was CMV seropositive and was included in the group of some 290 seropositive cohort members. Each donor provided a peripheral blood sample, and peripheral blood mononuclear cells were used for TCR beta sequencing. The Qiagen DNeasy Blood Extraction Kit was used to extract genomic DNA from the blood cell samples. The method was the immunoSEQ multiplex PCR assay. For the multiplex PCR, a mixture combining 60 forward primers for TCR Vbeta segments and 13 reverse primers for TCR Jbeta segments was used. The CDR3 region of rearranged TCR beta genes was amplified from genomic DNA with a multiplex PCR assay. The amplified TCR beta libraries were sequenced on the Illumina HiSeq System as 87-base-pair reads. Processing in the source paper ran as follows. A later analysis counted about 76 million unique TCR beta chains across the 650 to 700 repertoires, and some 11 million of these chains were shared by at least two donors. To remove PCR and sequencing errors, raw reads were error-corrected and collapsed into unique sequences using a nearest-neighbor algorithm that merged closely related sequences. V, D and J gene segments were assigned by aligning CDR3 sequences to IMGT reference sequences. Each retained sequence needed at least a six-nucleotide match to both a V gene segment and a J gene segment. A rearrangement counted as productive if the CDR3 had no stop codons and remained in frame with V and J, and every other rearrangement counted as non-productive. CDR3 was defined according to IMGT convention as the region running from the second conserved V-encoded cysteine to the conserved J-encoded phenylalanine. In an earlier analysis of just under 600 of the donors, sequences lacking an unambiguous match to a single V gene segment were excluded. An earlier analysis of approximately 590 of the donors classified V segments as functional when productive rearrangements were above 56.7% and as segregating when the standard deviation between donors was above 5%. A statistical classification framework was built for diagnosing cytomegalovirus status from the catalog of TCR beta chain sequences. In a later analysis, V and J genes were assigned by comparing TCR nucleotide sequences against IMGT/GENE-DB human TR gene sequences. Using the TCRdist pipeline, a later analysis assigned CDR3 sequences along with most-parsimonious VDJ recombination scenarios. In a later analysis, each TCR beta chain was defined by its CDR3 amino acid sequence together with its V-gene family, and reads lacking a unique V-gene family were excluded. To address suspected cross-contamination and a sequencing artifact, a later analysis removed around 600 highly shared, low-generation-probability nucleotide sequences. A later analysis calculated a clonal expansion index for each public chain from normalized within-repertoire ranks of inferred template counts. Generation probabilities in a later analysis came from a VDJ recombination model fitted to out-of-frame rearrangements, and those results were checked against IGoR. In a later analysis, TCR-TCR, TCR-HLA and TCR-CMV co-occurrence was scored with hypergeometric tests, and a repertoire-size bias correction was applied to TCR pairs. False discovery rates were estimated in a later analysis by permuting HLA or CMV assignments 20 times. In a later analysis, co-occurring TCRs were grouped using DBSCAN, and TCRdist sequence similarity was added for clustering within HLA-allele-positive subsets. For co-occurrence clustering, repertoires with fewer than 30,000 or more than 120,000 public chains were excluded, along with a handful of repertoires with anomalous nucleotide sharing. Entries here come from immuneACCESS through TCRdb and include only in-frame sequences with V and J called. Some clones fail to appear in such tables; in the studies checked, an unresolved V gene covers under half of the shortfall, and the cause of the remainder is unknown. V, J and clone size were drawn from that table, and D and trimming were deduced from the DNA. Within this sample are about 160,000 clones, with 70% to 85% of them counted one time only. Around 6.6% of the sample is taken by the ten largest.

The sample comprised PBMCs. Here the chain combines TRBV5-6 and TRBJ1-2; no D gene is confidently identified. The clonotype originates from a man between 50 and 59 years old in good health and CMV-seropositive. The DNA sequence follows: TGTGCCAGCAGCGCCACAGTTAACTATGGCTACACCTTC. Translation gives CASSATVNYGYTF.